Below are 15 T cell receptor beta chains sequenced from a single sample in a study of cytomegalovirus exposure and HLA in healthy donors. PCR was performed using 60 Vbeta and 13 Jbeta primers. TCRdb keeps only in-frame clones here, not all; method: immunoSEQ multiplex PCR. The repertoire holds 110,000 to 150,000 clones, with about 82% as singletons. Material for sequencing was PBMCs. These TCRs come from a woman aged 40 to 50 in good health and CMV-seropositive.

The rearrangement joins TRBV5-6 to TRBJ2-1; 13 nucleotides match TRBD2. CDR3 length equals 16 residues. The junction had 4 bases not matched to a gene; V was cut back by 3 bases and J by 4 bases. Per germline, CDR1 SGHDT and CDR2 YYEEEE. CDR3 in amino acids: CASSSGTSGTYNEQFF. The CDR3 DNA is TGTGCCAGCAGCTCCGGGACTAGCGGGACTTACAATGAGCAGTTCTTC.

Only a few counts were recorded for this clone. The chain combines TRBV30 with TRBJ1-4, with unresolved D. Trimming removed 5 bases at V and 4 bases at J, with 8 bases between. CDR1 and CDR2 from the germline V gene are GTSNPN and SVGIG (reference sequence). The CDR3 length is 12 residues. DNA of the CDR3: TGTGCCTGGGGAGGGCTTAATGAAAAACTGTTTTTT. Translating gives CAWGGLNEKLFF.

CDR3 sequence: CASVTGSNQPQHF. The CDR3 coding sequence is TGTGCCAGTGTGACAGGGAGCAATCAGCCCCAGCATTTT. The chain couples TRBV19 to TRBJ1-5, with 7 nucleotides matching TRBD1. After removal of 8 bases from V and 1 base from J, the junction contained 2 bases not matched to a gene. Per germline, CDR1 LNHDA and CDR2 SQIVND (reference sequence). CDR3 length: 13 amino acids.

J is TRBJ2-1 and V is TRBV2; possibly TRBD2 for D (5 bases). The V end was cut by 3 bases, the J end by 2 bases, with 8 bases between. Germline V gene data show CDR1 as SNHLY and CDR2 as FYNNEI. The CDR3 is 14 residues long. CDR3 nucleotides: TGTGCCAGCAGTGATAGACTAACCTACAATGAGCAGTTCTTC. Its translation: CASSDRLTYNEQFF.

The chain recombines TRBV6-5 with TRBJ2-7, with TRBD1 matching over 10 bases. The CDR3 has 14 amino acids. CDR1 is MNHEY and CDR2 is SVGAGI in the germline V gene. After removal of 5 bases from V and 4 bases from J, the junction contained 5 bases not matched to a gene. CDR3 loop: CASSQGQGGYEQYF. CDR3 bases: TGTGCCAGCAGTCAAGGACAGGGGGGTTACGAGCAGTACTTC.

J is TRBJ1-5 and V is TRBV18; 7 nucleotides line up with TRBD1. The CDR3 extends over 14 amino acids. The germline CDR1 and CDR2 sequences are KGHSH and LQKENI. J was trimmed by 11 bases and V by 3 bases; bases with no gene match: 10. CDR3 nucleotide sequence: TGTGCCAGCTCACCCGGACAGGACCCATTAGCCCAGCATTTT. Protein sequence: CASSPGQDPLAQHF.

CDR3 residues: CASSYGTGVSYEQYF. The DNA of the CDR3 is TGTGCCAGCAGCTACGGGACAGGGGTCTCCTACGAGCAGTACTTC. The rearrangement links TRBV9 to TRBJ2-7; 10 bases line up with TRBD1. CDR1 is SGDLS and CDR2 is YYNGEE in the germline V gene. The CDR3 totals 15 residues. V was pared by 4 bases and J by 0 bases, with 4 bases of the junction left unmatched.

The chain recombines TRBV5-4 with TRBJ1-3, with D uncertain. The length of the CDR3 is 15 residues. Germline CDR1 reads SGHNT; CDR2 reads YYREEE (reference sequence). V dropped 0 bases and J dropped 3 bases, with 10 bases sitting between them. CDR3 sequence: CASSLEPRDGNTIYF. The CDR3 region has the DNA TGTGCCAGCAGCTTGGAACCGAGGGATGGAAACACCATATATTTT.

The chain couples TRBV18 to TRBJ1-2; no clear D gene. The germline gives CDR1 KGHSH, CDR2 LQKENI. This CDR3 has 12 residues. The germline V and J ends were trimmed by 8 bases and 4 bases, with 11 bases remaining between them. The CDR3 DNA reads TGTGCCAGCGACCGGGGTACCTATGGCTACACCTTC. Amino acid sequence: CASDRGTYGYTF. Full variable domain (remainder filled in from reference TRBV18 and TRBJ1-2): NAGVMQNPRHLVRRRGQEARLRCSPMKGHSHVYWYRQLPEEGLKFMVYLQKENIIDESGMPKERFSAEFPKEGPSILRIQQVVRGDSAAYFCASDRGTYGYTFGSGTRLTVV.

The rearrangement uses TRBV6-6 and TRBJ2-5, with TRBD2 matching over 9 bases. This CDR3 is built from 16 residues. With 6 bases clipped from V and 5 bases from J, the junction kept 13 bases outside the gene matches. Per germline, CDR1 MNHNY and CDR2 SVGAGI (reference sequence). The CDR3 protein is CASSEPAGGSGETQYF. The CDR3 bases are TGTGCCAGCAGCGAACCGGCGGGAGGGTCTGGGGAGACCCAGTACTTC.

The chain is built from TRBV21-1 and TRBJ1-2. TRBV21-1 is annotated as a pseudogene. The CDR3 extends over 13 amino acids. This CDR3 reads CASTHQGRDGYTF. As DNA, the CDR3 is TGTGCCAGCACCCATCAGGGGAGGGATGGCTACACCTTC.

J is TRBJ2-7 and V is TRBV5-1; 9 bases are shared with TRBD2. The CDR3 consists of 19 residues. Germline CDR1 SGHRS, CDR2 YFSETQ. After removal of 3 bases from V and 0 bases from J, the junction contained 16 bases not matched to a gene. The CDR3 here is CASSSPYSGSSPSSYEQYF. CDR3 nucleotides: TGCGCCAGCAGCTCCCCATATAGCGGGAGTTCCCCCAGCTCCTACGAGCAGTACTTC.

The CDR3 DNA reads TGTGCCAGCACCAAAGAAGGGCGGGAATGGGGTGAGCAGTTCTTC. Translating it yields CASTKEGREWGEQFF. The chain joins TRBV11-1 to TRBJ2-1, with a possible D match to TRBD2 (6 bases). The CDR3 extends over 15 amino acids. Germline lookup yields CDR1 SGHAT and CDR2 FQDESV (reference sequence). Trimming stripped 7 bases from V and 9 bases from J, with 22 bases between.

J is TRBJ1-2 and V is TRBV11-2; 7 nucleotides agree with TRBD1. The V segment lost 4 bases and the J segment 6 bases; nucleotides outside the gene matches: 11. The CDR3 sequence is 15 residues long. Germline CDR1 reads SGHAT; CDR2 reads FQNNGV. The CDR3 DNA reads as TGTGCCAGCAGCTCTCGACAGGGACCAATCCATGGCTACACCTTC. Residues: CASSSRQGPIHGYTF.

The chain recombines TRBV5-1 with TRBJ2-7; 12 bases line up with TRBD1. Germline V gives CDR1 SGHRS, CDR2 YFSETQ. The CDR3 length is 17 residues. The V gene end was trimmed by 4 bases and the J gene end by 0 bases; junction bases not matched to a gene: 8. CDR3 protein: CASSAPGTGGYSYEQYF. CDR3 coding DNA: TGCGCCAGCAGCGCTCCGGGGACAGGGGGCTACTCCTACGAGCAGTACTTC. Looking up the rest from reference TRBV5-1 and TRBJ2-7 gives the full variable domain: KAGVTQTPRYLIKTRGQQVTLSCSPISGHRSVSWYQQTPGQGLQFLFEYFSETQRNKGNFPGRFSGRQFSNSRSEMNVSTLELGDSALYLCASSAPGTGGYSYEQYFGPGTRLTVT.